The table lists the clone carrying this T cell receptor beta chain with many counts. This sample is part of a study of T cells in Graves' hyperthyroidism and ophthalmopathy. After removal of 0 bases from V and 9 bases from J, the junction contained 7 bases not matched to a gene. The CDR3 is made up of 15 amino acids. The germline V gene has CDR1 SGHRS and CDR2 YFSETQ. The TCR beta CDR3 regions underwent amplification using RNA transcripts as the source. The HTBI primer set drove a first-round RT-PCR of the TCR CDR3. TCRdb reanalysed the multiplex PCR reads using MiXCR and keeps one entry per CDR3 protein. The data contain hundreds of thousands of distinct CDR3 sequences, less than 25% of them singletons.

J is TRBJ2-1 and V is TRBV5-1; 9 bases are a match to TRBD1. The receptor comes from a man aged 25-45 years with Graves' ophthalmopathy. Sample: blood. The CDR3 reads CASSLEGTGSAEQFF. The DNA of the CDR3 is TGCGCCAGCAGCTTGGAAGGGACAGGGAGTGCTGAGCAGTTCTTC.